The present T cell receptor beta chain was sequenced within a study of shared clonotypes between healthy human individuals. General study points: Large depth notwithstanding, sorted-subset sequencing proved incomplete by rarefaction.

Sequencing used immunoSEQ multiplex PCR; TCRdb keeps in-frame clones, though not all of them. The sample lists more than 2,000,000 clones, roughly 92% seen once, with 0.13% to 0.15% in the top ten. A remark on this clone: Its antigen is not identified.

The V gene lost 6 bases and the J gene lost 0 bases, with 17 bases spanning the gap. The CDR3 is 16 amino acids. In germline, CDR1 is MGHDK, CDR2 SYGVNS. This clonotype was sampled from a young man in good health. The sequencing input was naive CD4+ T cells sorted from blood. Subset of the sample: CD45RA+ positively selected. The V and J genes are TRBV25-1 and TRBJ1-1; D remains ambiguous. The CDR3, as DNA: TGTGCCAGCAGAACGGGAGGCAGGACTTTGAACACTGAAGCTTTCTTT. It encodes CASRTGGRTLNTEAFF.